This entry is about one TCR beta chain. The data were taken from a study of shared clonotypes between healthy human individuals. V dropped 2 bases and J dropped 6 bases, with 11 bases sitting between them. The CDR3 is 13 residues long. The V gene's germline CDR1 is SNHLY and CDR2 FYNNEI. Each replicate PCR on the sorted subsets used 200 ng DNA (roughly 32,000 T cell genomes). Repertoires were generated with immunoSEQ multiplex PCR, while TCRdb's copy carries only in-frame clones and drops some. The sample records more than 900,000 clones, about 80% being singletons. Sequencing was done on a sample of memory CD4+ T cells from PBMCs. Stated subset: CD45RA-negative fraction. The J gene is TRBJ2-7, the V gene TRBV2, with D perhaps assigned TRBD1 or TRBD2 (6 bases each). This clonotype originated in a man aged 18 to 35 in good health. Some clones in this sample may be carry-over from other donors' samples. The CDR3 is CASSETGAPEQYF. DNA of the CDR3: TGTGCCAGCAGTGAAACGGGGGCCCCCGAGCAGTACTTC.